This T cell receptor beta chain comes out of a study of Ad26.COV2.S vaccination and SARS-CoV-2 variants. Study-wide context: Vaccine-arm donor from the placebo-controlled COV1001 Ad26.COV2.S trial. Recipients of Ad26.COV2.S got it intramuscularly, once or twice 56 days apart. Overall study results and limits: Recipients given vaccine exceeded placebo recipients in spike-specific TCR breadth.

TCRdb keeps only in-frame clones here, not all; method: immunoSEQ multiplex PCR. This repertoire shows about 420,000 clones, 88% found once; its top ten account for 3.6%. Comments on this clone: Its antigen is unknown.

Germline V gives CDR1 WNHNN, CDR2 SYGVQD (reference sequence). The CDR3 has 13 amino acids. Trimming removed 2 bases at V and 8 bases at J, with 12 bases between. The treatment was: some 20 received Ad26.COV2.S at low or high dose, single or two shots; several received placebo; per-sample allocation not given. Day 63 following the first vaccine or placebo injection was when the samples were taken. This vaccine is an Ad26 vector that expresses the Wuhan-strain SARS-CoV-2 spike. The J gene is TRBJ1-2, the V gene TRBV10-1; tentative D call: TRBD1 (5 bases). This sequence was found in a person aged 18-65 years who received the Ad26.COV2.S COVID-19 vaccine or a placebo. Sequencing was performed on peripheral blood, taken in a trial of Ad26.COV2.S vaccine versus placebo. The chain's CDR3 is CASSENRGSGYTF. The CDR3 DNA follows: TGCGCCAGCAGTGAGAATAGGGGTTCCGGCTACACCTTC.